This T cell receptor (beta chain) was profiled in a study of technical replicates of blood from a few donors. Sequencing used immunoSEQ multiplex PCR; TCRdb keeps in-frame clones, though not all of them. Of about 88,000 clones listed, over 90% are singletons. V gave up 3 bases and J gave up 1 base; unmatched junction bases: 14. Germline V gene lookup returns CDR1 ENHRY and CDR2 SYGVKD. The CDR3 loop spans 19 amino acids. This clone occurred once. The V call is TRBV10-3, the J call TRBJ2-3; 9 positions agree with TRBD2. What was sequenced was T cells isolated from PBMCs. This clonotype was obtained from a human donor in good health. The CDR3 loop reads CAISDFSGGHPVGTDTQYF. The CDR3 DNA follows: TGTGCCATCAGTGACTTTAGCGGGGGCCACCCCGTGGGCACAGATACGCAGTATTTT.